This record covers a single T cell receptor beta chain. Looked up from germline, CDR1 is SGHTA and CDR2 is FQGNSA. CDR3 length: 13 residues. Deletions cut 2 bases from V and 8 bases from J, with 12 bases between. The authors obtained approximately 2.1 micrograms of genomic DNA from cryopreserved PBMCs for TCR beta libraries. Clones were read by immunoSEQ multiplex PCR, and TCRdb kept only the in-frame ones, dropping some. The data show tens of thousands of clones, around two thirds seen once. This sample is drawn from a study of cytotoxic CD8 clonotypes in ibrutinib-treated CLL. The chain couples TRBV7-2 to TRBJ1-2; TRBD1 is a possible D gene (5 bases). The specimen was PBMCs, collected at disease progression, from a patient treated with ibrutinib. The receptor was derived from a human donor with chronic lymphocytic leukemia. The CDR3 coding sequence is TGTGCCAGCAGCTTACCGGGGACGCCGGGCTACACCTTC. It encodes CASSLPGTPGYTF.